This record covers a single T cell receptor (beta chain). Its target is not known. The CDR3 regions of TCR beta were amplified from RNA transcripts. First-round RT-PCR targeting the TCR CDR3 was performed with the HTBI primer set. TCRdb reprocessed the multiplex PCR reads via MiXCR and lists one record per CDR3 protein. The data show about 380,000 distinct CDR3 sequences, roughly 15% seen once. The source of the PBMCs was over 8.5 ml of fresh peripheral blood. The CDR3 is made up of 14 amino acids. Germline CDR1 MNHEY, CDR2 SMNVEV (reference sequence). V dropped 6 bases and J dropped 9; count of bases not matched to a gene: 12. This sample stems from a study of T cells in Graves' hyperthyroidism and ophthalmopathy. For the study at large: Before treatment of any kind, peripheral blood was taken at initial diagnosis.

Findings of the study overall: In blood, most of the thyroid clonotypes expanded above 0.001 were also present. Ophthalmopathy onset followed model prediction by a median approximately 7 months.

The chain carries TRBV27 and TRBJ2-3; 7 bases are a match to TRBD1. This receptor was obtained from a woman aged 25 to 39 with Graves' ophthalmopathy. The sequencing input was blood. CDR3 protein: CASSLGQVGRTQYF. The CDR3 nucleotides read TGTGCCAGCAGCCTTGGACAGGTAGGACGAACGCAGTATTTT.